This TCR beta chain is from a study of radiation and T cells in renal cell carcinoma. Study-level background: Nephrectomy followed 15 Gy stereotactic body radiation by 4 weeks. Findings and limits, study-wide: Pretreatment tumor biopsies were lacking, so baseline clonotypes are unknown.

Only in-frame clones appear in the TCRdb table, and some are missing; sequencing was by immunoSEQ multiplex PCR. In the table there are tens of thousands of clones, 75% to 85% of which are singletons. Concerning this clone itself: Its antigen is undetermined.

The time point denotes: blood 2 weeks post-SBRT. Indicated treatment: 15 Gy SBRT to primary tumor, nephrectomy 4 weeks later. This receptor was obtained from a woman in her 70s with renal cell carcinoma. Sequenced here: blood, sampled from a patient whose treatment included radiotherapy and nephrectomy.

The CDR3 loop reads CASSQGAGGNTIYF. DNA of the CDR3: TGTGCCAGCAGCCAAGGGGCTGGCGGAAACACCATATATTTT. This chain joins TRBV5-6 and TRBJ1-3; D perhaps matches TRBD1 (5 bases). Germline assignment: CDR1 SGHDT and CDR2 YYEEEE. V lost 4 bases and J 4 bases, leaving 12 bases between the germline ends. The CDR3 sequence is 14 residues long.